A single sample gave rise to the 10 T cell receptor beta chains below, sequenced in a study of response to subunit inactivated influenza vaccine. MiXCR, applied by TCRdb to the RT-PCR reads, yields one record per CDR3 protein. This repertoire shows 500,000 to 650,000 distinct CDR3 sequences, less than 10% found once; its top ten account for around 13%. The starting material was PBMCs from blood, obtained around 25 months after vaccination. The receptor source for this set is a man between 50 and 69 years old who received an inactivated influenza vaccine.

CDR3 bases: TGCAGTGCTAGATCCTTAACACAATTCTATAGCAATCAGCCCCAGCATTTT. It encodes CSARSLTQFYSNQPQHF. The V call is TRBV20-1, the J call TRBJ1-5; D unclear. The CDR3 extends over 17 amino acids. The V gene's germline CDR1 is DFQATT and CDR2 SNEGSKA (reference sequence). V was trimmed by 2 bases and J by 0 bases, leaving 17 bases between them.

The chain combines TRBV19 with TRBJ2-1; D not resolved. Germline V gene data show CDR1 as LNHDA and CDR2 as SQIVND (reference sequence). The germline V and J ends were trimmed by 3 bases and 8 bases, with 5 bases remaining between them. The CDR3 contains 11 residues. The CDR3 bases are TGTGCCAGTAGTATGATGGATGAGCAGTTCTTC. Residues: CASSMMDEQFF. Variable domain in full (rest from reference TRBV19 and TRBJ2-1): DGGITQSPKYLFRKEGQNVTLSCEQNLNHDAMYWYRQDPGQGLRLIYYSQIVNDFQKGDIAEGYSVSREKKESFPLTVTSAQKNPTAFYLCASSMMDEQFFGPGTRLTVL.

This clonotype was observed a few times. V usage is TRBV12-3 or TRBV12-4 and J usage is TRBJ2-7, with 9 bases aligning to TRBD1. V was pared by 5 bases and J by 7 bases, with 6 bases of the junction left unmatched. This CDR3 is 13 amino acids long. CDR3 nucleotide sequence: TGTGCCAGCAGTCCACTACAGGGGGCTGAGCAGTACTTC. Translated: CASSPLQGAEQYF.

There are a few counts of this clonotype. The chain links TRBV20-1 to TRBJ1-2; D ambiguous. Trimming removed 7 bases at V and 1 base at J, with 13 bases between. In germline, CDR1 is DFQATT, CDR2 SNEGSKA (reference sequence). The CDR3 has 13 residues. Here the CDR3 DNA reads TGCAGTGTTAGGCAGCCGATTAACTATGGCTACACCTTC. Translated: CSVRQPINYGYTF.

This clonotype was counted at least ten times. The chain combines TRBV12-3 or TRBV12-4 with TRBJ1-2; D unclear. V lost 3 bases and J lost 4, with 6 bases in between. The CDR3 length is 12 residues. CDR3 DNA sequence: TGTGCCAGCAGTTTTGGTGGCTATGGCTACACCTTC. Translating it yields CASSFGGYGYTF.

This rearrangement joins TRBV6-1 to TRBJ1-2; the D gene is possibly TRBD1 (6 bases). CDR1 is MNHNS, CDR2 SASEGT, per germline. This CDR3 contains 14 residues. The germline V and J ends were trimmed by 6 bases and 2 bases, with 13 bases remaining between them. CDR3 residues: CASRTGWGNYGYTF. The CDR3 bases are TGTGCCAGCAGAACAGGGTGGGGGAACTATGGCTACACCTTC.

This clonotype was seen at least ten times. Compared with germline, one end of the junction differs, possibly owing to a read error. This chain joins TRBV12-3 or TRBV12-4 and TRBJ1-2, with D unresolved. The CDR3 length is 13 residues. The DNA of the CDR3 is TGTGCCAGCACCTCGAGAGGGAACTACGGCTACACCTTC. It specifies CASTSRGNYGYTF.

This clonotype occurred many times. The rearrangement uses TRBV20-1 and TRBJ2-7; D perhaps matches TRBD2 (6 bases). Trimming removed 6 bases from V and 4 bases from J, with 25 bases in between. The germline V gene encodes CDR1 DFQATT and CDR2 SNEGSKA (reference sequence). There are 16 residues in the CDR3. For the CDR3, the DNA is TGCAGTGCGCAATCTCACCGCAGGACTACGTTTTACGAGCAGTACTTC. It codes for CSAQSHRRTTFYEQYF.

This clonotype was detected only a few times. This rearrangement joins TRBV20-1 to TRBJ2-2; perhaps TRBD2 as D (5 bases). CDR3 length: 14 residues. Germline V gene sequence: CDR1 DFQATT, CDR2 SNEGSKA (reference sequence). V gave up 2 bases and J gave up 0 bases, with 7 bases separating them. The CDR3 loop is CSARFSANTGELFF. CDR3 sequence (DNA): TGCAGTGCTAGATTTAGCGCGAACACCGGGGAGCTGTTTTTT.

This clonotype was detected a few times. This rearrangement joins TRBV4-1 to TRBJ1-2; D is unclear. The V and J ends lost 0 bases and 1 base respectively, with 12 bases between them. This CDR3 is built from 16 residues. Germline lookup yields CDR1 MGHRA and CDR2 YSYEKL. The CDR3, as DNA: TGCGCCAGCAGCCAAGATCGTAATAATTTTAACTATGGCTACACCTTC. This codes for CASSQDRNNFNYGYTF.